The next 23 T cell receptor beta chains were all read from a single sample in a study of T cell responses to AZD1222 COVID-19 vaccine. This table comes from immunoSEQ multiplex PCR, and its TCRdb copy is limited to in-frame clones, with some not included. The sample shows about 140,000 clones, nearly 95% of them seen only once. The source was peripheral blood, collected 28 days after the second AZD1222 dose. All receptors come from an adult who received the AZD1222 COVID-19 vaccine.

The J gene is TRBJ2-1, the V gene TRBV5-1; D is perhaps TRBD2 (6 bases). V dropped 4 bases and J dropped 6 bases, with 17 bases sitting between them. Germline values: CDR1 SGHRS, CDR2 YFSETQ. The CDR3 is 15 amino acids. This CDR3 is CASSLGVGTANEQFF. The CDR3 bases are TGCGCCAGCAGCCTTGGTGTCGGGACTGCCAATGAGCAGTTCTTC.

V is TRBV6-5 and J is TRBJ2-5, with 10 bases aligning to TRBD2. Germline-derived CDR1 and CDR2 are MNHEY and SVGAGI. The CDR3 is 15 residues long. The J segment lost 5 bases and the V segment lost 2 bases, leaving 5 bases of the junction unmatched. The CDR3 here is CASSYVGLAKETQYF. CDR3 nucleotides: TGTGCCAGCAGTTACGTGGGACTAGCGAAGGAGACCCAGTACTTC.

The chain has TRBV19 and TRBJ1-5; D call uncertain. The CDR3 has 13 amino acids. Trimming cost V 2 bases and J 4 bases, with 6 bases left between them. Germline V gene sequence: CDR1 LNHDA, CDR2 SQIVND (reference sequence). CDR3 in DNA: TGTGCCAGTAGTATAAGTAATAATCAGCCCCAGCATTTT. Translating it yields CASSISNNQPQHF.

CDR3 residues: CASPGQALPGAFF. The CDR3 DNA sequence: TGTGCCAGCCCCGGACAGGCCCTCCCTGGAGCTTTCTTT. The chain has TRBV6-5 and TRBJ1-1; 7 bases match TRBD1. After removal of 8 bases from V and 10 bases from J, the junction contained 13 bases not matched to a gene. CDR3 length: 13 residues. Germline loops: CDR1 MNHEY, CDR2 SVGAGI.

This rearrangement joins TRBV24-1 to TRBJ1-2; no firm D call. This CDR3 spans 11 amino acids. V was clipped by 5 bases and J by 5 bases, with 5 bases between them. Germline CDR1 KGHDR, CDR2 SFDVKD. The CDR3 region is CATSGFYGYTF. CDR3 DNA: TGTGCCACCAGTGGTTTTTATGGCTACACCTTC.

This chain links TRBV7-9 with TRBJ2-7; D not resolved. Per germline, CDR1 SEHNR and CDR2 FQNEAQ (reference sequence). V gave up 4 bases and J gave up 0 bases, with 10 bases separating them. The CDR3 runs 14 residues. In nucleotides, the CDR3 is TGTGCCAGCAGCTCGGGCTCTAGCTCCTACGAGCAGTACTTC. Translation gives CASSSGSSSYEQYF. Looking up the rest from reference TRBV7-9 and TRBJ2-7 gives the full variable domain: DTGVSQNPRHKITKRGQNVTFRCDPISEHNRLYWYRQTLGQGPEFLTYFQNEAQLEKSRLLSDRFSAERPKGSFSTLEIQRTEQGDSAMYLCASSSGSSSYEQYFGPGTRLTVT.

The rearrangement uses TRBV7-2 and TRBJ2-7; D is perhaps TRBD2 (7 bases). The length of the CDR3 is 16 residues. CDR1 is SGHTA, CDR2 FQGNSA, per germline. V was pared by 0 bases and J by 2 bases, with 14 bases between. CDR3 nucleotide sequence: TGTGCCAGCAGCTTAGCGGGGGCTCGGGGGGCCTACGAGCAGTACTTC. Translating gives CASSLAGARGAYEQYF.

The chain uses TRBV9 and TRBJ2-1; TRBD1 matches 7 bases. The CDR3 is 16 amino acids. From germline, CDR1 is SGDLS and CDR2 YYNGEE. J was trimmed by 2 bases and V by 4 bases; bases with no gene match: 9. The DNA for the CDR3 is TGTGCCAGCAGCCCCTATCAGGGGGTAACCTACAATGAGCAGTTCTTC. This codes for CASSPYQGVTYNEQFF.

The chain recombines TRBV5-6 with TRBJ1-1; maybe TRBD1 (5 bases). The CDR3 is 13 residues long. Germline-derived CDR1 and CDR2 are SGHDT and YYEEEE. The V gene lost 4 bases and the J gene lost 2 bases, with 9 bases spanning the gap. The CDR3 spells CASSKDINTEAFF. The CDR3 DNA is TGTGCCAGCAGCAAGGACATCAACACTGAAGCTTTCTTT.

The chain uses TRBV28 and TRBJ1-2, with D maybe TRBD1 (5 bases). CDR1 and CDR2 (germline): MDHEN, SYDVKM. Trimming took off 5 bases at V and 7 bases at J, with 20 bases between the two ends. CDR3 length: 15 amino acids. The CDR3 DNA sequence: TGTGCCAGCAGTCCAGATGTCCGGGACCTACGTGGCTACACCTTC. This translates into CASSPDVRDLRGYTF.

The rearrangement uses TRBV28 and TRBJ2-3; 8 bases are a match to TRBD2. Germline CDR1 MDHEN, CDR2 SYDVKM. V gave up 4 bases and J gave up 4 bases; unmatched junction bases: 10. The CDR3 is 16 residues long. DNA for the CDR3: TGTGCCAGCAGTTGGACAGCGGGAGAGGGATCAGATACGCAGTATTTT. Its protein is CASSWTAGEGSDTQYF.

Here the CDR3 DNA reads TGTGCCAGCAGCGCCCAAACAGGGATCGCTGGAAACACCATATATTTT. This translates into CASSAQTGIAGNTIYF. J is TRBJ1-3 and V is TRBV9; D might be TRBD1 (6 bases). The length of the CDR3 is 16 residues. V lost 3 bases and J lost 2, with 15 bases in between. Looked up from germline, CDR1 is SGDLS and CDR2 is YYNGEE.

V is TRBV12-3 or TRBV12-4 and J is TRBJ1-4; tentative D call: TRBD1 (6 bases). Deletions cut 6 bases from V and 10 bases from J, with 15 bases between. The CDR3 covers 13 residues. The CDR3 loop is CASRPTGSGKLFF. Here the CDR3 DNA reads TGTGCCAGCAGACCCACAGGGAGCGGAAAACTGTTTTTT.

The rearrangement uses TRBV7-9 and TRBJ2-7; possible D gene TRBD1, 6 bases. The CDR3 runs to 14 residues. Germline values: CDR1 SEHNR, CDR2 FQNEAQ (reference sequence). Deletions cut 5 bases from V and 4 bases from J, with 15 bases between. CDR3 amino acids: CASSPGQMLYEQYF. DNA for the CDR3: TGTGCCAGCAGCCCAGGACAGATGCTTTACGAGCAGTACTTC.

This chain links TRBV3-1 (or the pseudogene TRBV3-2) with TRBJ2-3; a weak D match, TRBD1 (5 bases). Between the trimmed V and J ends, which lost 4 bases and 0 bases, there was a span of 11 bases. The germline gives CDR1 LGHDT, CDR2 YNNKEL (reference sequence). CDR3 length: 15 residues. CDR3 nucleotide sequence: TGTGCCAGCAGCCCTTCTGGGGCCAGCACAGATACGCAGTATTTT. Its translation is CASSPSGASTDTQYF.

The rearrangement uses TRBV29-1 and TRBJ1-3, with D unresolved. Between the trimmed V and J ends, which lost 4 bases and 2 bases, there was a span of 24 bases. Germline CDR1 reads SQVTM; CDR2 reads ANQGSEA. This CDR3 region has 18 residues. Here the CDR3 DNA reads TGCAGCGTTGCCGTCTGGGGAATGGGCAGCGGAACTGGAAACACCATATATTTT. This codes for CSVAVWGMGSGTGNTIYF. Filled out from reference TRBV29-1 and TRBJ1-3, the complete variable domain reads SAVISQKPSRDICQRGTSLTIQCQVDSQVTMMFWYRQQPGQSLTLIATANQGSEATYESGFVIDKFPISRPNLTFSTLTVSNMSPEDSSIYLCSVAVWGMGSGTGNTIYFGEGSWLTVV.

The rearrangement joins TRBV27 to TRBJ2-2; D is perhaps TRBD1 or TRBD2 (5 bases each). The CDR3 extends over 14 amino acids. Looked up from germline, CDR1 is MNHEY and CDR2 is SMNVEV (reference sequence). Between the trimmed V and J ends, which lost 2 bases and 4 bases, there was a span of 8 bases. CDR3 sequence (DNA): TGTGCCAGCAGTTTAGGGGACGGCACCGGGGAGCTGTTTTTT. This codes for CASSLGDGTGELFF.

V usage is TRBV20-1 and J usage is TRBJ1-2, with 7 bases identical to TRBD1. V lost 6 bases to trimming and J lost 8 bases; unmatched junction nucleotides: 6. CDR1 is DFQATT and CDR2 is SNEGSKA in the germline V gene (reference sequence). The length of the CDR3 is 11 residues. In DNA form, the CDR3 reads TGCAGTGCCCTGACAGGGTGGGGCTACACCTTC. This sequence encodes CSALTGWGYTF.

This chain connects TRBV9 to TRBJ2-7; TRBD1 matches 12 bases. V shed 2 bases, J shed 6 bases, and the junction held 9 bases outside the gene matches. Germline V gene sequence: CDR1 SGDLS, CDR2 YYNGEE. The CDR3 has 16 residues. This CDR3 is CASSVHPGQGASEQYF. CDR3 sequence (DNA): TGTGCCAGCAGCGTCCATCCGGGACAGGGGGCCAGCGAGCAGTACTTC.

The chain couples TRBV18 to TRBJ2-3; D is undetermined. From germline, CDR1 is KGHSH and CDR2 LQKENI. The CDR3 loop spans 12 amino acids. Deletions cut 3 bases from V and 3 bases from J, with 4 bases between. The DNA of the CDR3 is TGTGCCAGCTCACCGGGGACAGATACGCAGTATTTT. Its translation is CASSPGTDTQYF.

The chain uses TRBV28 and TRBJ2-1; TRBD2 matches 12 bases. Germline V lookup: CDR1 MDHEN, CDR2 SYDVKM. The CDR3 is 17 amino acids. The V segment lost 10 bases and the J segment 7 bases; nucleotides outside the gene matches: 17. CDR3 protein: CATRTSGVFGIANEQFF. CDR3 nucleotide sequence: TGTGCCACCAGGACTAGCGGGGTTTTTGGAATTGCAAATGAGCAGTTCTTC.

J is TRBJ1-1 and V is TRBV2; perhaps TRBD1 as D (5 bases). Trimming cost V 4 bases and J 3 bases, with 6 bases left between them. CDR3 length: 12 residues. Per germline, CDR1 SNHLY and CDR2 FYNNEI. The CDR3 is CASSVTDTEAFF. The CDR3 DNA sequence: TGTGCCAGCAGTGTGACAGACACTGAAGCTTTCTTT.

A single count supports this clone. J is TRBJ2-2 and V is TRBV23-1; no clear D gene. TRBV23-1 is marked as an open reading frame, function uncertain. CDR3 size: 14 residues. V was shortened by 3 bases and J by 7 bases, with 12 bases between the two germline ends. The CDR3 DNA follows: TGCGCCAGCAGTCATGGTCCGGCTATCGGGGAGCTGTTTTTT. This sequence encodes CASSHGPAIGELFF.